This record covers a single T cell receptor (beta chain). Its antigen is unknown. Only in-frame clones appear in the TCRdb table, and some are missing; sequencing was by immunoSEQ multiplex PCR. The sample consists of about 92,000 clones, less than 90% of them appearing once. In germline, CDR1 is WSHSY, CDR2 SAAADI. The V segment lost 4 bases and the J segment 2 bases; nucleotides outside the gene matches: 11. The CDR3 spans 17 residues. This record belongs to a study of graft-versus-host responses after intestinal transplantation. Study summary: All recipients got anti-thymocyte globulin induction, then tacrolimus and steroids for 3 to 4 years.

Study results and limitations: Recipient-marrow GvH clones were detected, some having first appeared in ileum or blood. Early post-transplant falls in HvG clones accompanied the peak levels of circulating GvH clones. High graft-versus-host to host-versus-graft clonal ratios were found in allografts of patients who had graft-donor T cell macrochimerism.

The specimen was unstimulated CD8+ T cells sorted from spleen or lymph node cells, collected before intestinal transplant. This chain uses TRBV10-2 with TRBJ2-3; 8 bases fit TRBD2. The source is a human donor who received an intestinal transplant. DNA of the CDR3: TGCGCCAGCAGTGGTGGGGAGAGCGGGGGATACACAGATACGCAGTATTTT. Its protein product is CASSGGESGGYTDTQYF.